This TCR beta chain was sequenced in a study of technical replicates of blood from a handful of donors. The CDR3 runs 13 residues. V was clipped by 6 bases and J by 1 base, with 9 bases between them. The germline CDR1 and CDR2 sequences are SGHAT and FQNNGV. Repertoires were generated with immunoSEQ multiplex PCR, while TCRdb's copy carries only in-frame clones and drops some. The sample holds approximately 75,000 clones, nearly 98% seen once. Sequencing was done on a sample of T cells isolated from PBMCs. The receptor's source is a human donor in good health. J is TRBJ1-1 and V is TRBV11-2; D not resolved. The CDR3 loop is CASRTFRNTEAFF. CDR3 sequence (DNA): TGTGCCAGCAGGACATTCAGGAACACTGAAGCTTTCTTT.